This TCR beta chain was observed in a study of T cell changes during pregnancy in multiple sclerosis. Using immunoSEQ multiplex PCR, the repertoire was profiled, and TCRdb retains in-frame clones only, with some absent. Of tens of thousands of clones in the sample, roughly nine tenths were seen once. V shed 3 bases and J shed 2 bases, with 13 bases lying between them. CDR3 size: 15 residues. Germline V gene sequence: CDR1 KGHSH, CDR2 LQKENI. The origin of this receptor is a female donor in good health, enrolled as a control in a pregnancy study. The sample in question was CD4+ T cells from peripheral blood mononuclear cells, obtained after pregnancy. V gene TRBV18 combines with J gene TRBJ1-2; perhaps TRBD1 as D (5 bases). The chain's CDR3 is CASSPEGQQNYGYTF. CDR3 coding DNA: TGTGCCAGCTCACCGGAGGGGCAGCAAAACTATGGCTACACCTTC.